This passage covers 14 T cell receptor beta chains from one sample sequenced in a study of Graves' ophthalmopathy and Graves' hyperthyroidism. The authors amplified TCR beta CDR3 regions from RNA transcripts. An opening RT-PCR round employed HTBI primers and preceded a second-round multiplex PCR. In TCRdb, the multiplex PCR reads were re-called with MiXCR into one record per CDR3 protein. Among 500,000 to 700,000 distinct CDR3 sequences listed, about 20% were seen once. Sequenced sample: peripheral blood. The receptors derive from a woman in her late teens or twenties with stable Graves' hyperthyroidism. Some clones in this sample may be carry-over from other donors' samples.

This clonotype was seen many times. The rearrangement links TRBV12-3 or TRBV12-4 to TRBJ2-2, with a tentative D call TRBD2 (5 bases). The ends were cut back, 3 bases at V and 7 bases at J, with 9 bases in the middle. This CDR3 has 13 amino acids. The chain's CDR3 is CASSFLEGGELFF. The CDR3 DNA reads TGTGCCAGCAGTTTCCTAGAGGGCGGGGAGCTGTTTTTT.

The rearrangement links TRBV2 to TRBJ2-5; 13 bases match TRBD2. J was trimmed by 4 bases and V by 2 bases; bases with no gene match: 13. The CDR3 covers 19 residues. From germline, CDR1 is SNHLY and CDR2 FYNNEI. The CDR3 region has the DNA TGTGCCAGCAGTGAACCACTAGCGGGAGGGCCCCCGAGTACAGAGACCCAGTACTTC. Its translation is CASSEPLAGGPPSTETQYF.

This clonotype was seen repeatedly, ten times or more. The genes are TRBV7-2 and TRBJ1-2, with D uncertain. Germline lookup yields CDR1 SGHTA and CDR2 FQGNSA. V lost 4 bases and J 4 bases, leaving 10 bases between the germline ends. The CDR3 runs 13 residues. DNA for the CDR3: TGTGCCAGCAGCTGGGGTACCCGCTATGGCTACACCTTC. The encoded protein is CASSWGTRYGYTF. Full variable domain (outside the CDR3, taken from reference TRBV7-2 and TRBJ1-2): GAGVSQSPSNKVTEKGKDVELRCDPISGHTALYWYRQSLGQGLEFLIYFQGNSAPDKSGLPSDRFSAERTGGSVSTLTIQRTQQEDSAVYLCASSWGTRYGYTFGSGTRLTVV.

This clonotype was detected many times. The chain is built from TRBV28 and TRBJ1-2; 9 nucleotides align to TRBD1. There are 14 residues in the CDR3. Trimming took 3 bases from V and 3 from J; bases not matched to a gene: 2. Per germline, CDR1 MDHEN and CDR2 SYDVKM. The CDR3 bases are TGTGCCAGCAGTTTTGGACAGGGGCACTATGGCTACACCTTC. Protein sequence: CASSFGQGHYGYTF.

This clonotype was observed many times. The rearrangement joins TRBV6-5 to TRBJ1-3; D is unresolved. The CDR3 sequence is 15 residues long. CDR1 is MNHEY, CDR2 SVGAGI, per germline. The ends were cut back, 4 bases at V and 1 base at J, with 11 bases in the middle. Here the CDR3 DNA reads TGTGCCAGCAGTTCTCGCGGACGTTCTGGAAACACCATATATTTT. Its protein product is CASSSRGRSGNTIYF.

This clonotype was detected only a few times. The V call is TRBV6-2 or TRBV6-3, the J call TRBJ2-5, with TRBD2 matching 7 bases. J was trimmed by 1 base and V by 1 base; bases with no gene match: 6. Germline assignment: CDR1 MNHEY and CDR2 SVGEGT. This CDR3 is built from 16 residues. CDR3 DNA: TGTGCCAGCAGTTACTGGGGCCGACTAGCCCAAGAGACCCAGTACTTC. Amino acid sequence: CASSYWGRLAQETQYF.

This clonotype was recorded at least ten times. The V gene is TRBV6-5, the J gene TRBJ2-6, with D unresolved. The V end lost 0 bases, the J end lost 4 bases, and 7 bases lay between the germline ends. Germline V CDR1 and CDR2: MNHEY, SVGAGI. The CDR3 runs 15 residues. The CDR3 sequence: CASSYSWGGANVLTF. In DNA form, the CDR3 reads TGTGCCAGCAGTTACTCCTGGGGAGGGGCCAACGTCCTGACTTTC.

This sequence joins TRBV15 and TRBJ1-2; D is perhaps TRBD1 (5 bases). The ends were cut back, 1 base at V and 2 bases at J, with 8 bases in the middle. Germline CDR1 LNHNV, CDR2 YYDKDF (reference sequence). The CDR3 totals 14 residues. The CDR3 DNA is TGTGCCACCAGCAGAGGGGCAGGGAACTATGGCTACACCTTC. Its protein product is CATSRGAGNYGYTF.

This clonotype was observed many times. V usage is TRBV28 and J usage is TRBJ2-7; D could derive from TRBD1 or TRBD2 (5 bases each). V was pared by 7 bases and J by 0 bases, with 13 bases between. The CDR3 has 14 residues. Germline-derived CDR1 and CDR2 are MDHEN and SYDVKM. CDR3 in amino acids: CASTTTGTSYEQYF. The CDR3 nucleotides read TGTGCCAGCACAACCACGGGGACCTCCTACGAGCAGTACTTC.

Points on this clonotype: The junction shows a germline mismatch at one end, possibly a read error. The V and J genes are TRBV3-1 and TRBJ1-3; no clear D. CDR1 and CDR2 from the germline V gene are LGHDT and YNNKEL (reference sequence). The CDR3 extends over 15 amino acids. The CDR3 reads CASSQDRTSGYTIYF. CDR3 DNA sequence: TGTGCCAGCAGCCAAGATCGGACTTCTGGATACACCATATATTTT. The entire variable domain, with the rest obtained from reference TRBV3-1 and TRBJ1-3, is as follows: DTAVSQTPKYLVTQMGNDKSIKCEQNLGHDTMYWYKQDSKKFLKIMFSYNNKELIINETVPNRFSPKSPDKAHLNLHINSLELGDSAVYFCASSQDRTSGYTIYFGEGSWLTVV.

This clonotype was seen many times. J is TRBJ2-7 and V is TRBV2; 8 bases map to TRBD2. The junction had 13 bases not matched to a gene; V was cut back by 6 bases and J by 6 bases. Looked up from germline, CDR1 is SNHLY and CDR2 is FYNNEI. There are 15 residues in the CDR3. The CDR3 reads CASRIVLAASGEQYF. Written as DNA, the CDR3 is TGTGCCAGCAGGATCGTACTAGCGGCTTCTGGCGAGCAGTACTTC.

This clonotype appeared once. The chain couples TRBV7-2 to TRBJ1-3, with D unclear. Deletions cut 1 base from V and 2 bases from J, with 6 bases between. The CDR3 has 14 residues. The germline gives CDR1 SGHTA, CDR2 FQGNSA. The CDR3 bases are TGTGCCAGCAGCTTAGGAGAAACTGGAAACACCATATATTTT. This codes for CASSLGETGNTIYF. Variable domain in full (rest from reference TRBV7-2 and TRBJ1-3): GAGVSQSPSNKVTEKGKDVELRCDPISGHTALYWYRQSLGQGLEFLIYFQGNSAPDKSGLPSDRFSAERTGGSVSTLTIQRTQQEDSAVYLCASSLGETGNTIYFGEGSWLTVV.

There are many counts of this clonotype. The J gene is TRBJ1-1, the V gene TRBV6-2 or TRBV6-3, with 7 nucleotides matching TRBD1. Germline V CDR1 and CDR2: MNHEY, SVGEGT. This CDR3 has 15 residues. V was pared by 5 bases and J by 5 bases, with 11 bases of the junction left unmatched. The CDR3 is CASSGPLDRRTEAFF. CDR3 coding DNA: TGTGCCAGCAGTGGCCCTCTGGACAGGCGAACTGAAGCTTTCTTT.

The table lists this clonotype with a few counts. V is TRBV4-2 and J is TRBJ2-5; D remains ambiguous. CDR3 length: 12 residues. V was shortened by 1 base and J by 4 bases, with 4 bases between the two germline ends. Germline V gene sequence: CDR1 LGHNA, CDR2 YNFKEQ. DNA for the CDR3: TGTGCCAGCAGCCAAGCCCCAGAGACCCAGTACTTC. Encoded protein: CASSQAPETQYF.